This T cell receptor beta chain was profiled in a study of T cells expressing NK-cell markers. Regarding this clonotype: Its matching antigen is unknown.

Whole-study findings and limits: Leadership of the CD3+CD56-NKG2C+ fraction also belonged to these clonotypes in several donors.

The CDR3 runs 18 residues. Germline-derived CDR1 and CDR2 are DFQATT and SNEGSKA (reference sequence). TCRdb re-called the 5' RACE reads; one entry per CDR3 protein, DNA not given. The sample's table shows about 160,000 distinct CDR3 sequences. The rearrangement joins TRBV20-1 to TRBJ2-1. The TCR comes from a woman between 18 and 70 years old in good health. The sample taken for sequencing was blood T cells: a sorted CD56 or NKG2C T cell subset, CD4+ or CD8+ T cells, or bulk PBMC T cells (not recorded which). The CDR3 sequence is CSARDRLAGIDTLNEQFF.